This T cell receptor (beta chain) is drawn from a study of T cells in tumors after PD-1 blockade. Overall study context: Patients had no prior checkpoint blockade, systemic immunosuppressants, or anti-cancer therapy within 4 weeks. During anti-PD-1 treatment, some patients continued daily vismodegib 150 mg. Blood samples averaged around 120,000 templates (range roughly 24,000-280,000) and 36,536 unique clonotypes. Overall study results and limits: Peripheral recruitment is suggested, as some novel exhausted tumor clones were in pre-treatment blood.

This clone was seen once. What it binds is not known. Only in-frame clones appear in the TCRdb table, and some are missing; sequencing was by immunoSEQ multiplex PCR. The sample carries approximately 60,000 clones, about 74% recorded once. V dropped 2 bases and J dropped 3 bases, with 14 bases sitting between them. The CDR3 sequence is 16 residues long. Germline V lookup: CDR1 MGHDK, CDR2 SYGVNS. The chain joins TRBV25-1 to TRBJ1-5; D gene ambiguous. The source material was PBMCs, sampled after anti-PD-1 treatment. The sequence came from a human donor with basal cell carcinoma. CDR3 sequence (DNA): TGTGCCAGCAGTGAAGAGGGAGGCCCTTTCAATCAGCCCCAGCATTTT. Amino acid sequence: CASSEEGGPFNQPQHF. The variable domain in full, completed from reference TRBV25-1 and TRBJ1-5, reads EADIYQTPRYLVIGTGKKITLECSQTMGHDKMYWYQQDPGMELHLIHYSYGVNSTEKGDLSSESTVSRIRTEHFPLTLESARPSHTSQYLCASSEEGGPFNQPQHFGDGTRLSIL.